Listed here are 12 T cell receptor beta chains from one sample, sequenced in a study of chemoradiotherapy in HPV16-positive cancers. The method was immunoSEQ multiplex PCR; TCRdb's version includes in-frame clones alone and lacks a portion of them. The sample carries roughly 70,000 clones, about 90% recorded once. The sample was blood, taken from a patient who underwent chemoradiotherapy. Receptors were obtained from a human donor with HPV-associated anogenital cancer.

This clone was detected only a few times. Other DNA sequences of this sample code for an identical CDR3. J is TRBJ2-2 and V is TRBV6-5; 7 nucleotides match TRBD1. Germline loops: CDR1 MNHEY, CDR2 SVGAGI. V trimming: 2 bases; J trimming: 1 base; junction bases outside the gene matches: 1. CDR3 length: 15 amino acids. The CDR3 nucleotides are TGTGCCAGCAGTTACGGGGACAGGAACACCGGGGAGCTGTTTTTT. Translated, it gives CASSYGDRNTGELFF.

This clone was counted once. The genes are TRBV18 and TRBJ1-2; 8 nucleotides align to TRBD1. V gave up 3 bases and J gave up 2 bases; unmatched junction bases: 2. In germline, CDR1 is KGHSH, CDR2 LQKENI. The CDR3 length is 14 residues. CDR3 region: CASSPNRGNYGYTF. The CDR3 DNA reads as TGTGCCAGCTCACCGAACAGGGGGAACTATGGCTACACCTTC.

This clone appeared a single time. V usage is TRBV29-1 and J usage is TRBJ2-5; no firm D call. CDR3 length equals 12 residues. The V and J ends lost 4 bases and 5 bases respectively, with 11 bases between them. Germline loops: CDR1 SQVTM, CDR2 ANQGSEA. In nucleotides, the CDR3 is TGCAGCGTTGTAAGAGGTCAGGAGACCCAGTACTTC. Amino acids: CSVVRGQETQYF. Full variable domain (outside the CDR3, taken from reference TRBV29-1 and TRBJ2-5): SAVISQKPSRDICQRGTSLTIQCQVDSQVTMMFWYRQQPGQSLTLIATANQGSEATYESGFVIDKFPISRPNLTFSTLTVSNMSPEDSSIYLCSVVRGQETQYFGPGTRLLVL.

The V and J genes are TRBV7-6 and TRBJ1-1; maybe TRBD1 (5 bases). V lost 6 bases and J 8 bases, leaving 16 bases between the germline ends. CDR3 length equals 13 residues. Germline values: CDR1 SGHVS, CDR2 FNYEAQ. The CDR3 protein is CASRQNRDGEAFF. In DNA, the CDR3 is TGTGCCAGCAGGCAAAACCGGGACGGGGAAGCTTTCTTT. Full variable domain (remainder filled in from reference TRBV7-6 and TRBJ1-1): GAGVSQSPRYKVTKRGQDVALRCDPISGHVSLYWYRQALGQGPEFLTYFNYEAQQDKSGLPNDRFSAERPEGSISTLTIQRTEQRDSAMYRCASRQNRDGEAFFGQGTRLTVV.

The chain links TRBV11-3 to TRBJ2-2; D unclear. Germline V lookup: CDR1 SGHNT, CDR2 YENEEA. V lost 3 bases, J lost 1 base, and 6 bases lay in between. The CDR3 consists of 14 residues. As DNA, the CDR3 is TGTGCCAGCAGCTTTTCTTGGAACACCGGGGAGCTGTTTTTT. Amino acid sequence: CASSFSWNTGELFF.

The rearrangement joins TRBV6-1 to TRBJ2-3, with D unclear. Trimming removed 2 bases at V and 1 base at J, with 7 bases between. Germline V gene data show CDR1 as MNHNS and CDR2 as SASEGT. The CDR3 loop spans 14 amino acids. The CDR3 sequence: CASSEWYGTDTQYF. CDR3 bases: TGTGCCAGCAGTGAATGGTACGGCACAGATACGCAGTATTTT.

The CDR3 loop reads CASSLAGGRGGQSEGETQYF. The CDR3 DNA reads TGTGCCAGCAGCTTGGCCGGAGGGCGGGGGGGCCAGTCAGAGGGAGAGACCCAGTACTTC. The chain combines TRBV5-4 with TRBJ2-5, with 9 bases aligning to TRBD2. Germline CDR1 is SGHNT and CDR2 is YYREEE (reference sequence). V dropped 0 bases and J dropped 4; count of bases not matched to a gene: 19. There are 20 residues in the CDR3.

This chain uses TRBV21-1 with TRBJ1-1. TRBV21-1 is given as a pseudogene. The CDR3 spans 17 residues. DNA of the CDR3: TGTGCCAGCAGCAAAGCGCGGGGGATGAAAGAGGACACTGAAGCTTTCTTT. Residues: CASSKARGMKEDTEAFF.

The CDR3 is CASSLGDRGWSASYNEQFF. For the CDR3, the DNA is TGCGCCAGCAGCTTGGGGGACAGGGGTTGGAGCGCGTCCTACAATGAGCAGTTCTTC. The rearrangement joins TRBV5-1 to TRBJ2-1; TRBD1 agrees at 10 bases. Germline loops: CDR1 SGHRS, CDR2 YFSETQ. V was clipped by 0 bases and J by 1 base; unmatched bases: 10. The CDR3 covers 19 residues.

The chain carries TRBV7-2 and TRBJ1-4; no clear D gene. V was clipped by 2 bases and J by 4 bases, with 14 bases between them. Per the germline V gene, CDR1 is SGHTA and CDR2 is FQGNSA. The CDR3 loop spans 16 amino acids. CDR3 in DNA: TGTGCCAGCAGCTTATCCTCGGGCGGAAATAATGAAAAACTGTTTTTT. Translation gives CASSLSSGGNNEKLFF. Full variable domain (rest looked up from reference TRBV7-2 and TRBJ1-4): GAGVSQSPSNKVTEKGKDVELRCDPISGHTALYWYRQSLGQGLEFLIYFQGNSAPDKSGLPSDRFSAERTGGSVSTLTIQRTQQEDSAVYLCASSLSSGGNNEKLFFGSGTQLSVL.

This chain connects TRBV6-6 to TRBJ2-7, with D possibly being TRBD1 (5 bases). V shed 6 bases and J shed 0 bases, with 6 bases lying between them. Germline values: CDR1 MNHNY, CDR2 SVGAGI (reference sequence). This CDR3 is built from 12 residues. This CDR3 reads CASRGASYEQYF. The CDR3 DNA is TGTGCCAGCAGAGGGGCCTCCTACGAGCAGTACTTC.

The chain has TRBV6-5 and TRBJ1-3; D not certain. CDR1 and CDR2 (germline): MNHEY, SVGAGI. The CDR3 has 14 residues. V was trimmed by 4 bases and J by 0 bases, leaving 7 bases between them. CDR3 sequence (DNA): TGTGCCAGCAGTTCCCACCGCTCTGGAAACACCATATATTTT. This encodes CASSSHRSGNTIYF.